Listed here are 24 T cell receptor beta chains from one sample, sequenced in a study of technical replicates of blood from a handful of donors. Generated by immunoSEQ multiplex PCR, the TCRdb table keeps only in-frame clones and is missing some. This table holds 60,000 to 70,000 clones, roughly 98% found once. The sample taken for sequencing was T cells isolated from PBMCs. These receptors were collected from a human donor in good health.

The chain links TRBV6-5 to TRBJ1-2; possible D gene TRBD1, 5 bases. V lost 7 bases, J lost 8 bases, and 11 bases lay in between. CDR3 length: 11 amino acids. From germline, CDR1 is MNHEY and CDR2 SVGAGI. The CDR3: CASNGHAGYTF. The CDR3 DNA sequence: TGTGCCAGCAACGGACATGCGGGCTACACCTTC.

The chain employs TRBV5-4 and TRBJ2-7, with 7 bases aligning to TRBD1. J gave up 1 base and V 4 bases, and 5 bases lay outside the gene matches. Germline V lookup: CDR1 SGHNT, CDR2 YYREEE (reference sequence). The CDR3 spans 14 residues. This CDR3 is CASSTGTASYEQYF. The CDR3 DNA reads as TGTGCCAGCAGCACCGGGACAGCATCCTACGAGCAGTACTTC.

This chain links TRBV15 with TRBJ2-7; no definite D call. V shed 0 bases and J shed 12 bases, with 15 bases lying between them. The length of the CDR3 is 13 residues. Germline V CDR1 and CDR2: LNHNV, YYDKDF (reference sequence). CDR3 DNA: TGTGCCACCAGCAGAGATCTAAACGTACCCCCGTACTTC. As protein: CATSRDLNVPPYF.

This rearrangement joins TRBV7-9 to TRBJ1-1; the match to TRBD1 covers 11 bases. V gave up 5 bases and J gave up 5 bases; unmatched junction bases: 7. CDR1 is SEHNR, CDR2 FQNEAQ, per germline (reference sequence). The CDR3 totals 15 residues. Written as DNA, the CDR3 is TGTGCCAGCAGCCCTCGGGGACAGGGGGATACTGAAGCTTTCTTT. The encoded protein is CASSPRGQGDTEAFF.

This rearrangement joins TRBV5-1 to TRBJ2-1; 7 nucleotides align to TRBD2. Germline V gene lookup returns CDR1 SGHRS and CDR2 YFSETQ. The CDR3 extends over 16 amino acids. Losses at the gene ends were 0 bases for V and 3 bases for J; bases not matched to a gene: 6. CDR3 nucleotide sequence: TGCGCCAGCAGCTTGGGTGTAGCGGGTGGCTACAATGAGCAGTTCTTC. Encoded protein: CASSLGVAGGYNEQFF.

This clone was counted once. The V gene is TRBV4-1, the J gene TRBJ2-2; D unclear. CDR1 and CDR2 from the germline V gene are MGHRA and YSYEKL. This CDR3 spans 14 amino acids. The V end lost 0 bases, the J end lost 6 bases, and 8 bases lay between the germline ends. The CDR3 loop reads CASSQEPQPGELFF. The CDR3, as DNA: TGCGCCAGCAGCCAAGAACCACAGCCCGGGGAGCTGTTTTTT.

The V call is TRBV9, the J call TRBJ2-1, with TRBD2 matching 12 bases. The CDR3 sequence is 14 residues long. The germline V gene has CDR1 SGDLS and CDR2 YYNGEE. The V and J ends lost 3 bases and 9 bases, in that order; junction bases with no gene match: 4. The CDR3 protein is CASSGRTSGTEQFF. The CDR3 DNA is TGTGCCAGCAGCGGCCGGACTAGCGGGACTGAGCAGTTCTTC.

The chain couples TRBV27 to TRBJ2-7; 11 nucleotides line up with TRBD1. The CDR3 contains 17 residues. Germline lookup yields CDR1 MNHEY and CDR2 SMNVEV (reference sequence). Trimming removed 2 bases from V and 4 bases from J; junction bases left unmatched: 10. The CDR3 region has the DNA TGTGCCAGCAGTTTAAAGAGAGCTGGACAGGGGGCTTACGAGCAGTACTTC. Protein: CASSLKRAGQGAYEQYF.

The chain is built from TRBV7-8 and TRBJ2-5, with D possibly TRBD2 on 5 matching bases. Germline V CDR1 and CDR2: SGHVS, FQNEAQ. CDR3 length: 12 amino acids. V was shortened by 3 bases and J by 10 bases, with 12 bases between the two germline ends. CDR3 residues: CASSFGGGGQYF. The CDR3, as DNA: TGTGCCAGCAGCTTTGGAGGAGGAGGCCAGTACTTC.

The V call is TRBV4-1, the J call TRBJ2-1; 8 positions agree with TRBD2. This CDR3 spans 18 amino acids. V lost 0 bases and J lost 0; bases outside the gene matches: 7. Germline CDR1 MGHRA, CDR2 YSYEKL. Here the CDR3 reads CASSQEGGGLSSYNEQFF. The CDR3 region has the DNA TGCGCCAGCAGCCAAGAGGGCGGGGGGCTGAGCTCCTACAATGAGCAGTTCTTC.

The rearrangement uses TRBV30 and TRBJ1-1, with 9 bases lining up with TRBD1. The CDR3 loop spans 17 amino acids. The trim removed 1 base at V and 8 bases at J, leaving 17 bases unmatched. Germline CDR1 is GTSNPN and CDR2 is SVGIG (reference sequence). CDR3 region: CAWSGGTGRGAVTEAFF. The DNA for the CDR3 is TGTGCCTGGAGTGGCGGGACAGGGAGAGGAGCAGTAACCGAAGCTTTCTTT.

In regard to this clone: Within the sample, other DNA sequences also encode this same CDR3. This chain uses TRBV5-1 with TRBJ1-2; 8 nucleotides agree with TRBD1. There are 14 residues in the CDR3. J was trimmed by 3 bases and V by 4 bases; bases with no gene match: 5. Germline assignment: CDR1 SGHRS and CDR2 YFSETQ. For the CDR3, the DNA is TGCGCCAGCAGCCCCCAGGGGGCGGACTATGGCTACACCTTC. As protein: CASSPQGADYGYTF.

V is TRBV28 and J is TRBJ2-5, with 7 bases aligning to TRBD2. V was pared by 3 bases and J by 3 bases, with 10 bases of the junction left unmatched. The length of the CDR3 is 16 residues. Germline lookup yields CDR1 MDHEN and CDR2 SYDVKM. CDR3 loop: CASSFLGGSAKETQYF. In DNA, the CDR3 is TGTGCCAGCAGTTTTCTAGGCGGGAGCGCTAAAGAGACCCAGTACTTC. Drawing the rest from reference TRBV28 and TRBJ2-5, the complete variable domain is DVKVTQSSRYLVKRTGEKVFLECVQDMDHENMFWYRQDPGLGLRLIYFSYDVKMKEKGDIPEGYSVSREKKERFSLILESASTNQTSMYLCASSFLGGSAKETQYFGPGTRLLVL.

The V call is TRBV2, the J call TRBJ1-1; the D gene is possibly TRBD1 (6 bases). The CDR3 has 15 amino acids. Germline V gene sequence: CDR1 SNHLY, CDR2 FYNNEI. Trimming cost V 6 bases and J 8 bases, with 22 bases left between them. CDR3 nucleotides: TGTGCCAGCAGCGTCCTGAGGACCAGGGGACCCGAAGCTTTCTTT. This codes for CASSVLRTRGPEAFF.

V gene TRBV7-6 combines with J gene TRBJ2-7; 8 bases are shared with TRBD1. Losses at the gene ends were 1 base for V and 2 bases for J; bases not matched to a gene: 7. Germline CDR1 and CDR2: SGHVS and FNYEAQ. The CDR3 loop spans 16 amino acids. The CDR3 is CASSLGSGTGPYEQYF. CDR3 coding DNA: TGTGCCAGCAGCTTAGGTTCCGGGACAGGACCCTACGAGCAGTACTTC.

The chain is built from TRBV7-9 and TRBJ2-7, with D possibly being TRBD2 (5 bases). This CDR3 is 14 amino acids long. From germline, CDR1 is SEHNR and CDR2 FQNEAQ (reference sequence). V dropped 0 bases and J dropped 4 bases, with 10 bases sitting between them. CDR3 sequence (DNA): TGTGCCAGCAGCTTAGCCGGGGAGCGTTACGAGCAGTACTTC. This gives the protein CASSLAGERYEQYF.

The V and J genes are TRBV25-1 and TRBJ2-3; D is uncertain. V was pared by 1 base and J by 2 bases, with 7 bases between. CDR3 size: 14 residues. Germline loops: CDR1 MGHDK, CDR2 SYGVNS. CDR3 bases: TGTGCCAGCAGTGAATCTTCCCCCACAGATACGCAGTATTTT. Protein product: CASSESSPTDTQYF.

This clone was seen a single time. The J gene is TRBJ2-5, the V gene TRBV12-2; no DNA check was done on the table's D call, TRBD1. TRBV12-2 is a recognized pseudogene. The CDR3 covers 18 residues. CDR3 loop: CASRSGQGRRRVQETQYF. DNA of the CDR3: TGTGCAAGTCGCTCTGGACAGGGAAGGAGGAGAGTCCAAGAGACCCAGTACTTC.

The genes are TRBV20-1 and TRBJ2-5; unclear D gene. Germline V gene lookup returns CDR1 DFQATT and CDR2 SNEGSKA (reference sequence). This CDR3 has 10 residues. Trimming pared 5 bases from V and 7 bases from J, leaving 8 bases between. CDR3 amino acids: CSAGQWTQYF. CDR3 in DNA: TGCAGTGCTGGTCAGTGGACCCAGTACTTC.

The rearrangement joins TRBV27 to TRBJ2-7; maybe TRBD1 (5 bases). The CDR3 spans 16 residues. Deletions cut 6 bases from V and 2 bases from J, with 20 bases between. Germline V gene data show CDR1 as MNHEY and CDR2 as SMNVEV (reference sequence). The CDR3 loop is CASRPLPQDTPYEQYF. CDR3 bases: TGTGCCAGCAGACCCTTACCCCAGGACACGCCCTACGAGCAGTACTTC.

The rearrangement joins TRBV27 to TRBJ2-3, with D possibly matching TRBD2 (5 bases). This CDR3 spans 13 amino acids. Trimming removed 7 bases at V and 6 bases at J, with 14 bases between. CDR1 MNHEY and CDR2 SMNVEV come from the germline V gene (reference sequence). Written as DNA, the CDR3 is TGTGCCAGCAAGAGTCGGAGGCAGGATACGCAGTATTTT. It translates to CASKSRRQDTQYF.

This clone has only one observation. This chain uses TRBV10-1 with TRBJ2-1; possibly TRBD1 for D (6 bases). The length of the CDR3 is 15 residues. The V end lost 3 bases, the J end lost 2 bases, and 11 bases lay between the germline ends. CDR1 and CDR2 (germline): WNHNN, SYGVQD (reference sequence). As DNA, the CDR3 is TGCGCCAGCAGTGAAAGGGGGATCACCTACAATGAGCAGTTCTTC. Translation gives CASSERGITYNEQFF.

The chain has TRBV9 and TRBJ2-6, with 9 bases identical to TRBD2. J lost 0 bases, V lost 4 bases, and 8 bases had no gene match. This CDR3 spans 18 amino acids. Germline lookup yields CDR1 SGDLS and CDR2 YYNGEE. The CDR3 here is CASSSPSGTYSGANVLTF. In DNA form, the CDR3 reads TGTGCCAGCAGCAGCCCTAGCGGGACCTACTCTGGGGCCAACGTCCTGACTTTC.

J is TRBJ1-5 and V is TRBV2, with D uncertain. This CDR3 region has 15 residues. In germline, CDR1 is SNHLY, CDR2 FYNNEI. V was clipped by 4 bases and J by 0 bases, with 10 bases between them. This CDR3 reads CASSATEASNQPQHF. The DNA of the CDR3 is TGTGCCAGCAGTGCGACGGAGGCTAGCAATCAGCCCCAGCATTTT. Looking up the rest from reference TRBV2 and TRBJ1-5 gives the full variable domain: EPEVTQTPSHQVTQMGQEVILRCVPISNHLYFYWYRQILGQKVEFLVSFYNNEISEKSEIFDDQFSVERPDGSNFTLKIRSTKLEDSAMYFCASSATEASNQPQHFGDGTRLSIL.